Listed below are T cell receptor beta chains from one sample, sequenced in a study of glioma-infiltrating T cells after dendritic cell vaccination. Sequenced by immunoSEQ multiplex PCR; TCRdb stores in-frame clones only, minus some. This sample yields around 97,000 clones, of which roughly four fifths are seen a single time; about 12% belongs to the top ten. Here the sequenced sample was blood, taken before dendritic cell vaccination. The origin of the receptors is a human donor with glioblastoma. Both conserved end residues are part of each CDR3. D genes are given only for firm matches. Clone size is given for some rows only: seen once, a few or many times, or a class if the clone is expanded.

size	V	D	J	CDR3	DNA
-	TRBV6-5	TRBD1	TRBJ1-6	CASSPGQNFSPLHF	TGTGCCAGCAGTCCGGGACAGAATTTTTCACCCCTCCACTTT
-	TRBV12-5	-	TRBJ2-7	CASGLVGGLTSSYEQYF	TGTGCTAGTGGTTTGGTCGGCGGACTTACCAGCTCCTACGAGCAGTACTTC
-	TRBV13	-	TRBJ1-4	CASSLGTLNEKLFF	TGTGCCAGCAGCTTAGGAACTTTAAATGAAAAACTGTTTTTT
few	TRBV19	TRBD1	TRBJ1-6	CASARQGATNNSPLHF	TGTGCCAGTGCCAGACAGGGGGCAACGAATAATTCACCCCTCCACTTT
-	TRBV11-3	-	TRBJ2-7	CASSLDLRGPFREQYF	TGTGCCAGCAGCTTAGATCTGCGGGGGCCTTTTCGCGAGCAGTACTTC
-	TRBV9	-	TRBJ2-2	CASRRTNTGELFF	TGTGCCAGCAGGCGTACGAACACCGGGGAGCTGTTTTTT
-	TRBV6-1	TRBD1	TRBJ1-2	CASSKDRVDGYTF	TGTGCCAGCAGTAAGGACAGGGTAGATGGCTACACCTTC
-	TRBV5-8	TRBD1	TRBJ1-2	CASSPQGQGIYYGYTF	TGTGCCAGCAGCCCACAGGGACAGGGGATCTACTATGGCTACACCTTC
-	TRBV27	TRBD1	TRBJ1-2	CASSSRQGYSGYTF	TGTGCCAGCAGTTCCAGACAGGGCTACTCTGGCTACACCTTC
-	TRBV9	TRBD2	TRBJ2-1	CASRMGLGAGEQFF	TGTGCCAGCAGGATGGGACTAGGGGCGGGTGAGCAGTTCTTC
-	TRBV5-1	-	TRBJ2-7	CASSSGTRDEQYF	TGCGCCAGCAGCTCCGGGACTCGGGACGAGCAGTACTTC
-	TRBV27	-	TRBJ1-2	CASSFLDDGGPGYGYTF	TGTGCCAGCAGTTTTCTGGACGACGGGGGGCCCGGCTATGGCTACACCTTC
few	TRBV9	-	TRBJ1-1	CASSQRGGTEAFF	TGTGCCAGCAGCCAGAGGGGGGGGACCGAAGCTTTCTTT
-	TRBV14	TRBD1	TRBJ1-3	CASSQDQGAGNTIYF	TGTGCCAGCAGCCAAGATCAGGGGGCTGGAAACACCATATATTTT
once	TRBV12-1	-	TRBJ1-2	CASRNRATNYGYTF	TGTGCCAGCCGGAACAGGGCTACTAACTATGGCTACACCTTC
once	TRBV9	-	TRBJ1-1	CASSADPGTMNTEAFF	TGTGCCAGCAGCGCAGACCCGGGGACAATGAACACTGAAGCTTTCTTT
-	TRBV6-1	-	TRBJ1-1	CASSEDADTEAFF	TGTGCCAGCAGTGAAGATGCGGACACTGAAGCTTTCTTT
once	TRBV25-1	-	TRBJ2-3	CASSERVFGTDTQYF	TGTGCCAGCAGTGAGAGGGTTTTTGGCACAGATACGCAGTATTTT
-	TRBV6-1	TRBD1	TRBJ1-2	CASSASKGANYGYTF	TGTGCCAGCAGCGCCTCGAAGGGGGCCAACTATGGCTACACCTTC
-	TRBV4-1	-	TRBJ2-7	CASSQEARQVGFREQYF	TGCGCCAGCAGCCAAGAAGCCCGGCAGGTGGGTTTTCGCGAGCAGTACTTC
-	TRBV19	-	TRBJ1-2	CASSKGRERMANYGYTF	TGTGCCAGTAGTAAGGGGAGGGAGAGGATGGCTAACTATGGCTACACCTTC
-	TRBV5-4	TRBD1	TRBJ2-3	CASTRDSSSTDTQYF	TGTGCCAGCACAAGGGACAGTTCTAGCACAGATACGCAGTATTTT
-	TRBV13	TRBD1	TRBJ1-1	CASSFYGDRVATEAFF	TGTGCCAGCAGCTTTTATGGCGACAGGGTGGCCACTGAAGCTTTCTTT
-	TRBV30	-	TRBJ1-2	CAWSVSRSYGYTF	TGTGCCTGGAGTGTGTCTAGGAGTTATGGCTACACCTTC
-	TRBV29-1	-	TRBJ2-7	CSVEGSGEGYEQYF	TGCAGCGTTGAAGGATCAGGGGAGGGCTACGAGCAGTACTTC
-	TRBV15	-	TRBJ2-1	CATSSRQSNEQFF	TGTGCCACCAGCTCCCGACAGAGCAATGAGCAGTTCTTC
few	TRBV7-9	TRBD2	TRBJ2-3	CASSPGLAGGGDTQYF	TGTGCCAGCAGCCCCGGACTAGCGGGGGGGGGAGATACGCAGTATTTT
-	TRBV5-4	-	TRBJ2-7	CASSLGAGPAYEQYF	TGTGCCAGCAGCTTGGGGGCGGGGCCCGCCTACGAGCAGTACTTC
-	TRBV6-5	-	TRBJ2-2	CASSYSSGTNTGELFF	TGTGCCAGCAGTTACTCGTCAGGAACGAACACCGGGGAGCTGTTTTTT
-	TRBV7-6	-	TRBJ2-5	CASSFLAPRGETQYF	TGTGCCAGCAGCTTTCTGGCCCCGCGAGGGGAGACCCAGTACTTC
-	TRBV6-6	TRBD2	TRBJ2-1	CASSTGTSRNEQFF	TGTGCCAGCAGTACCGGGACTAGCAGGAATGAGCAGTTCTTC
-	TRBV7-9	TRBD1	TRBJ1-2	CASSLGLSLTGERYGYTF	TGTGCCAGCAGCTTAGGTCTCTCTCTCACAGGGGAGAGGTATGGCTACACCTTC
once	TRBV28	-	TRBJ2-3	CASTPSWGGAADTQYF	TGTGCCAGCACCCCAAGCTGGGGGGGCGCCGCAGATACGCAGTATTTT
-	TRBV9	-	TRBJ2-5	CASSVVGAPQETQYF	TGTGCCAGCAGCGTAGTAGGGGCTCCACAAGAGACCCAGTACTTC
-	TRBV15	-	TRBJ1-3	CATSRPTIGNTIYF	TGTGCCACCAGCAGACCTACGATAGGAAACACCATATATTTT
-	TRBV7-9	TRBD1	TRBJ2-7	CASSSRDRGGHEQYF	TGTGCCAGCAGCAGCCGGGACAGGGGGGGCCACGAGCAGTACTTC
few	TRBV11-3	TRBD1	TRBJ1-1	CASSLTGGTEAFF	TGTGCCAGCAGCTTAACAGGGGGAACTGAAGCTTTCTTT
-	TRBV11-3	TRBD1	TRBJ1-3	CASSFPGQSSGNTIYF	TGTGCCAGCAGCTTTCCGGGACAGTCGTCTGGAAACACCATATATTTT
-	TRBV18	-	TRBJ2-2	CASSLSRGSGELFF	TGTGCCAGCTCACTGAGCAGGGGTTCCGGGGAGCTGTTTTTT
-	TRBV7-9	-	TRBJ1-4	CASSLFPANEKLFF	TGTGCCAGCAGCTTATTCCCTGCTAATGAAAAACTGTTTTTT
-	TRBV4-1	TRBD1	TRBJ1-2	CASSQLGGQIVNYTF	TGCGCCAGCAGCCAACTTGGGGGACAGATAGTCAACTACACCTTC
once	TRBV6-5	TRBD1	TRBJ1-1	CASSYSGDRVVFF	TGTGCCAGCAGTTACTCTGGGGACAGGGTCGTTTTCTTT
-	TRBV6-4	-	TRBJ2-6	CASSDDSSGANVLTF	TGTGCCAGCAGTGACGACAGCTCTGGGGCCAACGTCCTGACTTTC